This TCR beta chain was retrieved from a study of cytomegalovirus exposure and HLA in healthy donors. The study's findings and limits: The authors reported that TCR beta sequences could predict HLA-A and HLA-B alleles. These predictions were accurate for most subjects in the first cohort. In a later analysis, an Asian-associated ancestry cluster reportedly showed fewer N-insertions than the roughly 690-donor mean. Researchers reported in a later analysis that common viral pathogens appeared linked to several top clusters. With later analysis, a missense DCLRE1C variant became linked to TCR beta V- and J-gene trimming.

The PCR contained 60 Vbeta and 13 Jbeta primers. Sequenced by immunoSEQ multiplex PCR; TCRdb stores in-frame clones only, minus some. The sample holds about 200,000 clones, about four fifths seen once. As regards this clone: Its antigen is still unknown.

The CDR3 spans 13 residues. Trimming pared 1 base from V and 6 bases from J, leaving 10 bases between. CDR1 SEHNR and CDR2 FQNEAQ come from the germline V gene (reference sequence). What was sequenced was PBMCs. The chain uses TRBV7-9 and TRBJ2-7; D is possibly TRBD2 (5 bases). The sequence was obtained from a woman between 45 and 65 years old in good health and CMV-seronegative. The CDR3 here is CASSLEGAAEQYF. The CDR3 nucleotides read TGTGCCAGCAGCTTAGAAGGAGCGGCCGAGCAGTACTTC.